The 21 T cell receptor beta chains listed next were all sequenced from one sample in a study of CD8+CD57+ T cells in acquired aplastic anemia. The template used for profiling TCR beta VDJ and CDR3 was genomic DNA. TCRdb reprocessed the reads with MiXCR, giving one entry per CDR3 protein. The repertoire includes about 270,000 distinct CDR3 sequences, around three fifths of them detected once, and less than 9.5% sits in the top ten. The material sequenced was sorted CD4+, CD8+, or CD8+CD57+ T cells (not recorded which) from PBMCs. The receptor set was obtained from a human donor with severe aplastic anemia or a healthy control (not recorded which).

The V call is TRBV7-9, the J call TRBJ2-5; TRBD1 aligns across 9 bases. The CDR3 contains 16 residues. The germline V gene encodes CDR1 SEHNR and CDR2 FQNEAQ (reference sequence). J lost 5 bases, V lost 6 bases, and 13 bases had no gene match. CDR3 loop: CASSGQGWNTGETQYF. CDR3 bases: TGTGCCAGCAGTGGACAGGGGTGGAACACCGGGGAGACCCAGTACTTC. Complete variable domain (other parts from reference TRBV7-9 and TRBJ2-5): DTGVSQNPRHKITKRGQNVTFRCDPISEHNRLYWYRQTLGQGPEFLTYFQNEAQLEKSRLLSDRFSAERPKGSFSTLEIQRTEQGDSAMYLCASSGQGWNTGETQYFGPGTRLLVL.

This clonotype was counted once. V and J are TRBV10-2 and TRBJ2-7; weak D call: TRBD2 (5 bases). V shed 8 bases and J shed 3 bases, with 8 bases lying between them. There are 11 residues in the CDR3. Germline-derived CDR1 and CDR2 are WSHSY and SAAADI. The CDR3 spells CASSGIYEQYF. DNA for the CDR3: TGCGCCAGCTCGGGGATCTACGAGCAGTACTTC.

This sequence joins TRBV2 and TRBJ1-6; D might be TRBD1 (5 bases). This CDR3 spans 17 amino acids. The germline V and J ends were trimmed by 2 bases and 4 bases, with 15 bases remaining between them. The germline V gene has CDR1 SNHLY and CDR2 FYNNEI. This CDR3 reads CASSEYSRVRYNSPLHF. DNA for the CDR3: TGTGCCAGCAGTGAATATTCCAGGGTGCGGTATAATTCACCCCTCCACTTT.

CDR3 sequence reads: CSVDRATGELFF. CDR3 nucleotides: TGCAGCGTTGACAGGGCCACCGGGGAGCTGTTTTTT. The genes are TRBV29-1 and TRBJ2-2, with D possibly matching TRBD1 (5 bases). CDR1 is SQVTM and CDR2 is ANQGSEA in the germline V gene. The CDR3 runs 12 residues. The ends were cut back, 3 bases at V and 4 bases at J, with 6 bases in the middle.

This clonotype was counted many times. CDR3 sequence (DNA): TGTGCCAGCAGTGTCCTTACACCTATTAATTCACCCCTCCACTTT. Residues: CASSVLTPINSPLHF. The chain employs TRBV25-1 and TRBJ1-6; D not certain. V gave up 4 bases and J gave up 6 bases, with 13 bases separating them. Germline loops: CDR1 MGHDK, CDR2 SYGVNS. There are 15 residues in the CDR3.

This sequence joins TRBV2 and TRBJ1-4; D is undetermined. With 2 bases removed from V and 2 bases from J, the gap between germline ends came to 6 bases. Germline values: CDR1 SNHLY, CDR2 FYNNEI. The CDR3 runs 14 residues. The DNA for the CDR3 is TGTGCCAGCAGTGAAACGCGTACTAATGAAAAACTGTTTTTT. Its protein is CASSETRTNEKLFF.

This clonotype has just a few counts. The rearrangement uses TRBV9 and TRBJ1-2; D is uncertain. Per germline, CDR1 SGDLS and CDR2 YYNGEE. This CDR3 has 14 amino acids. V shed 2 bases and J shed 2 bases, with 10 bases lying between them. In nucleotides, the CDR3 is TGTGCCAGCAGCGTTCAGGATGACAACTATGGCTACACCTTC. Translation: CASSVQDDNYGYTF.

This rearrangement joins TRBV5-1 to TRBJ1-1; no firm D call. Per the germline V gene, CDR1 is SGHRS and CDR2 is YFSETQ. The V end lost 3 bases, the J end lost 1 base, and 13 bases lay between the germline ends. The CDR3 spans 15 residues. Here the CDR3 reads CASSSTQQQNTEAFF. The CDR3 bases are TGCGCCAGCAGCTCGACCCAACAGCAGAACACTGAAGCTTTCTTT.

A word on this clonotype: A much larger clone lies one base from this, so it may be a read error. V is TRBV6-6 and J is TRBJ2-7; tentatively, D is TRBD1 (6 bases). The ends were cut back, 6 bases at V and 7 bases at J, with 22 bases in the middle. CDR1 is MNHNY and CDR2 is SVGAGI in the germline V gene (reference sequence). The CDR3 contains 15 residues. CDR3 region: CASSHWAGEIVEQYF. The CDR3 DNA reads TGTGCCAGCAGCCACTGGGCAGGGGAGATAGTTGAGCAGTACTTC.

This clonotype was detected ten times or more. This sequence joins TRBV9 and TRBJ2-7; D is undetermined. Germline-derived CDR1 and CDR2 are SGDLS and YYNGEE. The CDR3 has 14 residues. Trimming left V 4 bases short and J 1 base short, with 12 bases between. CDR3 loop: CASSPRPDSYEQYF. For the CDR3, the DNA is TGTGCCAGCAGCCCGCGTCCGGATTCCTACGAGCAGTACTTC.

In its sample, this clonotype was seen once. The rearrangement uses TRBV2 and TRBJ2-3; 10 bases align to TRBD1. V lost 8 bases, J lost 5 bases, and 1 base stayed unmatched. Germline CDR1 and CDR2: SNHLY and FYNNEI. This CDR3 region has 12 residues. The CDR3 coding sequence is TGTGCCAGCGGGACAGGGGAAGATACGCAGTATTTT. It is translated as CASGTGEDTQYF.

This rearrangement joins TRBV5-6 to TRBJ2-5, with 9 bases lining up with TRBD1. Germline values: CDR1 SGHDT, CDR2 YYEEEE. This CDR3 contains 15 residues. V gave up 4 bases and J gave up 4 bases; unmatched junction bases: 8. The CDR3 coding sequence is TGTGCCAGCAGCATCGGGACAGGGCGAAGAGAGACCCAGTACTTC. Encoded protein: CASSIGTGRRETQYF.

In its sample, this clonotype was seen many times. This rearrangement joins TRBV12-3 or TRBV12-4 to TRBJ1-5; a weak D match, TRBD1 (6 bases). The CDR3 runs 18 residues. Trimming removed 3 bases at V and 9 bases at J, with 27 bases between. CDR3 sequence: CASSFRVGGGYLGWPQHF. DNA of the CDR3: TGTGCCAGCAGTTTTCGGGTAGGGGGGGGCTATTTAGGATGGCCCCAGCATTTT.

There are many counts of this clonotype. CDR3 sequence reads: CASSKGAGGTDTQYF. In DNA form, the CDR3 reads TGTGCCAGCAGCAAAGGGGCGGGGGGCACAGATACGCAGTATTTT. The genes are TRBV27 and TRBJ2-3; TRBD2 matches 7 bases. The CDR3 contains 15 residues. Germline V gene lookup returns CDR1 MNHEY and CDR2 SMNVEV (reference sequence). V lost 6 bases, J lost 1 base, and 7 bases stayed unmatched.

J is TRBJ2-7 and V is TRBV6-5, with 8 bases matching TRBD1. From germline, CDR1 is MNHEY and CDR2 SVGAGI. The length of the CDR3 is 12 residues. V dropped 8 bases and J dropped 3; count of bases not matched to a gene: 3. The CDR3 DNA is TGTGCCAGCTTGACAGGGGTCTACGAGCAGTACTTC. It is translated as CASLTGVYEQYF.

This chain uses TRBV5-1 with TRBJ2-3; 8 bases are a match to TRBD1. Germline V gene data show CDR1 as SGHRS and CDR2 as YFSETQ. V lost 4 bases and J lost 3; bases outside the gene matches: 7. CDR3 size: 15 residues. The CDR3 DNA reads TGCGCCAGCAGCCCTTATCAGGGGGCGACAGATACGCAGTATTTT. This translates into CASSPYQGATDTQYF.

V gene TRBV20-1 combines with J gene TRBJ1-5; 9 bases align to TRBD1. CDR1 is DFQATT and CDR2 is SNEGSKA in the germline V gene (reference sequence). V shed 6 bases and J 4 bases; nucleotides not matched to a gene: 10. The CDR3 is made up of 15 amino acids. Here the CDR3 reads CSATRRGQGNQPQHF. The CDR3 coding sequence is TGCAGTGCCACTCGTCGAGGACAGGGGAATCAGCCCCAGCATTTT.

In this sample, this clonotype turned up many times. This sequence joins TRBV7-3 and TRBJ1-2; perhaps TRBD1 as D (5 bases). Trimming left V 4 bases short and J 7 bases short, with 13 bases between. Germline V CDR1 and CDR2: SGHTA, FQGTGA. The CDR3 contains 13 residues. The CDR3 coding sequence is TGTGCCAGCAGCTCATGGGGAGGGGCTGGCTACACCTTC. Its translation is CASSSWGGAGYTF.

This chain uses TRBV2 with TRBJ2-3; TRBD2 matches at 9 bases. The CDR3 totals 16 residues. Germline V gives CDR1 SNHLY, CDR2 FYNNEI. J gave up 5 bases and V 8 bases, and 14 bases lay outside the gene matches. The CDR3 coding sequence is TGTGCCAGCCGTTCCATTTGCGGGGGGGCGGAAGATACGCAGTATTTT. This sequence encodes CASRSICGGAEDTQYF.

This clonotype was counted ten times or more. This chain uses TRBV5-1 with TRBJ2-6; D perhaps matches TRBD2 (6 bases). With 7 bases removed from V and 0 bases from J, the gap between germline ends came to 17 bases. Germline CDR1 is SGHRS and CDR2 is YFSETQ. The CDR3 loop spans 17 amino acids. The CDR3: CASGRTPQTSGANVLTF. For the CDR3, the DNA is TGCGCCAGCGGGAGGACTCCCCAGACCTCTGGGGCCAACGTCCTGACTTTC.

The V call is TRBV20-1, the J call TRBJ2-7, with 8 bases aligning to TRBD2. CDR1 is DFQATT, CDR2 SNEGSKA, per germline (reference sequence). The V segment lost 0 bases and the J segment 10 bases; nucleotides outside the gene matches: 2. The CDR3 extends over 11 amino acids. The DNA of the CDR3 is TGCAGTGCTAGAGAAGCGGGGGACCAGTACTTC. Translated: CSAREAGDQYF.